This T cell receptor beta chain emerged from a study of blood T cell repertoires in COVID-19. Study details: T cells, B-cell-depleted T cells, or PBMCs supplied cDNA or gDNA.

The germline gives CDR1 SGHRS, CDR2 YFSETQ. This CDR3 region has 14 residues. V shed 4 bases and J shed 0 bases, with 8 bases lying between them. Only in-frame clones appear in the TCRdb table, and some are missing; sequencing was by immunoSEQ multiplex PCR. The sample includes about 200,000 clones, 85% to 90% of them seen just once. This TCR came from a woman aged 45-65 years with acute or convalescent COVID-19. Sequenced input: peripheral blood. This chain uses TRBV5-1 with TRBJ1-3; D might be TRBD1 (6 bases). The chain's CDR3 is CASSGGHSGNTIYF. CDR3 in DNA: TGCGCCAGCAGCGGGGGCCACTCTGGAAACACCATATATTTT.